This note documents a single T cell receptor beta chain sequence. Its antigen is still unknown. This CDR3 region has 15 residues. Germline V CDR1 and CDR2: SQVTM, ANQGSEA. Deletions cut 1 base from V and 5 bases from J, with 14 bases between. These data come from a study of yellow fever vaccine responses in identical twins. Study results and caveats: Twins reportedly appeared to share part of their vaccine T cell response while keeping part individual.

TCRdb independently ran MiXCR on the RT-PCR reads; one entry per CDR3 protein. Seen here are about 13,000 distinct CDR3 sequences, around four fifths observed once, and the top ten hold approximately 1.7%. The TCR originated in a woman in her late teens or twenties who received the yellow fever vaccine. Sequenced here: T cells from blood (PBMCs), unsorted or a sorted subset (not recorded which), sampled before or after yellow fever vaccination (not recorded which). V usage is TRBV29-1 and J usage is TRBJ2-2, with D perhaps TRBD2 (5 bases). CDR3 bases: TGCAGCGTTGAAGGAAGTGCGGGTTCGACCGGGGAGCTGTTTTTT. The encoded protein is CSVEGSAGSTGELFF.